This T cell receptor (beta chain) was identified in a study of shared clonotypes between healthy human individuals. Regarding the study as a whole: Generation of non-shared clonotypes was less probable than generation of clonotypes shared by all four donors.

A few counts support this clone. Its antigen remains unknown. At a deep level, the assay was run. Sequencing was performed with immunoSEQ multiplex PCR; in TCRdb, only in-frame clones are kept and a portion is missing. The sample yields roughly 2.6 million clones, around 90% seen once. The CDR3 length is 11 residues. The germline V gene has CDR1 LNHDA and CDR2 SQIVND (reference sequence). Trimming took off 4 bases at V and 4 bases at J, with 4 bases between the two ends. This sequence originates from a man between 18 and 29 years old in good health. Material: naive CD4+ T cells sorted from blood. The subset is: CD45RA+ positively selected. The chain links TRBV19 to TRBJ1-1; D is unresolved. The CDR3 coding sequence is TGTGCCAGTAGTAGACCCACTGAAGCTTTCTTT. It is translated as CASSRPTEAFF.